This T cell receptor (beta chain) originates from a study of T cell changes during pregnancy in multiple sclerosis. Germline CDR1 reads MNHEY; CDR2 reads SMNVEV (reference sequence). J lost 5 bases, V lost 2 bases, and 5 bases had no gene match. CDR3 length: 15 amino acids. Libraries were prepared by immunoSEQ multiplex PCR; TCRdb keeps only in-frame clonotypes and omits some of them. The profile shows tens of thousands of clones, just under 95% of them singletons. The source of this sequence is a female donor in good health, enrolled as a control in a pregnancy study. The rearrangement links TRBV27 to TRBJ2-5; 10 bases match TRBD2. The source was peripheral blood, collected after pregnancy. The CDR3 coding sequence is TGTGCCAGCAGTTTAAGCGGGGGGGCGGTTGAGACCCAGTACTTC. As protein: CASSLSGGAVETQYF.